This paragraph covers one T cell receptor beta chain sequence. The sample originates from a study of radiation and T cells in renal cell carcinoma. The CDR3 loop spans 15 amino acids. Germline-derived CDR1 and CDR2 are MDHEN and SYDVKM. With V trimmed by 7 bases and J by 3 bases, 6 bases remained unmatched. As to time point: blood 2 weeks post-SBRT. The treatment: 15 Gy SBRT to primary tumor, nephrectomy 4 weeks later. Produced via immunoSEQ multiplex PCR; TCRdb's table is partial and in-frame only. The sample contains 65,000 to 80,000 clones, 80% to 90% of which appear only once. This chain uses TRBV28 with TRBJ2-1, with TRBD2 matching over 10 bases. This TCR came from a woman aged 45 to 65 with renal cell carcinoma. The specimen was blood, collected from a patient whose treatment included radiotherapy and nephrectomy. CDR3 nucleotides: TGTGCCAGCAACCAACTAGCGGGACTCTACAATGAGCAGTTCTTC. Protein sequence: CASNQLAGLYNEQFF.